This T cell receptor beta chain was sequenced during a study of tumor-infiltrating lymphocytes in primary liver carcinoma. About the study: Samples returned roughly 3.65 to 8 million productive TCRbeta reads, a yield that was similar across tissue types.

Total RNA (around 500 ng) served as template for TCR beta cDNA synthesis primed by a constant-region primer. Generation of the TCR beta libraries relied on three nested multiplex PCR rounds using slightly modified ARM-PCR. Rounds one and two of PCR, each of roughly 11 cycles, were primed with TRBV1-TRBV30 forward primers and a C-beta reverse primer. MiXCR, run by TCRdb on the multiplex PCR reads, gives a single entry per CDR3 protein. The top ten hold approximately 15% of the sample, which has about 320,000 distinct CDR3 sequences, 45% to 70% seen once. The CDR3 loop spans 16 amino acids. V gave up 3 bases and J gave up 4 bases, with 18 bases separating them. Germline V gives CDR1 MDHEN, CDR2 SYDVKM. Blood RNA came from unsorted whole blood; germline DNA was also extracted. This clonotype has only a few counts.

This TCR derives from a woman aged 30 to 39 with primary liver carcinoma and hepatitis B virus infection. The V call is TRBV28, the J call TRBJ1-2; D may be TRBD1 (6 bases). Sequencing input: peripheral blood. The CDR3 coding sequence is TGTGCCAGCAGTTTTGACAGGCGCCGCGGTGGCTATGGCTACACCTTC. This sequence encodes CASSFDRRRGGYGYTF.